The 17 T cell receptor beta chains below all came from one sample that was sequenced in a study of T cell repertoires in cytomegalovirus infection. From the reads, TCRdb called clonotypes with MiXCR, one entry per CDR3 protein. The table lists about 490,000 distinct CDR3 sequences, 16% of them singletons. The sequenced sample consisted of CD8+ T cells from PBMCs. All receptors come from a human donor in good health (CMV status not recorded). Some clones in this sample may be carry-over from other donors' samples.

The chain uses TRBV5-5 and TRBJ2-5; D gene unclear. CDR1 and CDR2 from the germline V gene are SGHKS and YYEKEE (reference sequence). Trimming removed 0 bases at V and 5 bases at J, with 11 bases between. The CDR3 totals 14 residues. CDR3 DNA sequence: TGTGCCAGCAGCTTGGCCGGCCTGGTTGAGACCCAGTACTTC. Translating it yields CASSLAGLVETQYF.

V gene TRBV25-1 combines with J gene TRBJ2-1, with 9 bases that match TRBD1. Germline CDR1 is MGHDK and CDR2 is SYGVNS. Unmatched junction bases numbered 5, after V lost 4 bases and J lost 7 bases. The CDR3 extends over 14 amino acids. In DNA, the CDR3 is TGTGCCAGCAGTGTCCGGGACAGGGCAAATGAGCAGTTCTTC. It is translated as CASSVRDRANEQFF.

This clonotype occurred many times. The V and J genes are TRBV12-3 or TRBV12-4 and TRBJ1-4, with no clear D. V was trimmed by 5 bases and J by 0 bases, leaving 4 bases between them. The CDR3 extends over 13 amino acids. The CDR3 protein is CASSPPTNEKLFF. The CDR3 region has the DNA TGTGCCAGCAGTCCTCCAACTAATGAAAAACTGTTTTTT.

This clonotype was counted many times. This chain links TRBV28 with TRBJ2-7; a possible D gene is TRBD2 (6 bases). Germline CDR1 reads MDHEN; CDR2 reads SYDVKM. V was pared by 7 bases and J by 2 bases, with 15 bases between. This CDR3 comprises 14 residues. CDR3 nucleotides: TGTGCCAGCACCTACTGGCGGGAAGCCTACGAGCAGTACTTC. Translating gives CASTYWREAYEQYF.

CDR3: CASSQGGGGLSQYF. CDR3 coding DNA: TGCGCCAGCAGCCAAGGGGGGGGGGGTTTGTCCCAGTACTTC. The chain joins TRBV4-1 to TRBJ2-5; 7 bases match TRBD2. Germline V gene data show CDR1 as MGHRA and CDR2 as YSYEKL. The CDR3 contains 14 residues. The ends lost 1 base at V and 9 bases at J; junction bases unmatched: 8.

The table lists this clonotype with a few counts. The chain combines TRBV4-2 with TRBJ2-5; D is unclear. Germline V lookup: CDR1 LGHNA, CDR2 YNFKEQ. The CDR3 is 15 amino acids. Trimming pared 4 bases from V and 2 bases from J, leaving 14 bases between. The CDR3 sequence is CASSRNLRTQETQYF. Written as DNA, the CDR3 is TGTGCCAGCAGCCGGAACCTACGGACGCAAGAGACCCAGTACTTC.

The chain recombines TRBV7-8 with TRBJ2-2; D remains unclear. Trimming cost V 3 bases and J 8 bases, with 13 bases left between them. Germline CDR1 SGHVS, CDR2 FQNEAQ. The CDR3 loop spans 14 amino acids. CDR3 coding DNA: TGTGCCAGCAGCTTCCCTTCGCGAATGGGGGAGCTGTTTTTT. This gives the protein CASSFPSRMGELFF.

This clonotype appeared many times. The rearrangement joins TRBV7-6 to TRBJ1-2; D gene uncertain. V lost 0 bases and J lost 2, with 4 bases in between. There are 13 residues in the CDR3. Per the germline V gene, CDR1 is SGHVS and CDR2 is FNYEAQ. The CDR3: CASSLAGNYGYTF. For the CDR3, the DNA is TGTGCCAGCAGCTTAGCGGGGAACTATGGCTACACCTTC.

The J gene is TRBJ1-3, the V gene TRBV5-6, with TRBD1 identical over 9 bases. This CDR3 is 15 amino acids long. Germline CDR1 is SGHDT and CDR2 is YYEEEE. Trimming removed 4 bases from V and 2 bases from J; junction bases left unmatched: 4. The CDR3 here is CASSHGTGPGNTIYF. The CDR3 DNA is TGTGCCAGCAGCCACGGGACAGGGCCTGGAAACACCATATATTTT. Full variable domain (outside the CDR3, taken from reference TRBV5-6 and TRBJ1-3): DAGVTQSPTHLIKTRGQQVTLRCSPKSGHDTVSWYQQALGQGPQFIFQYYEEEERQRGNFPDRFSGHQFPNYSSELNVNALLLGDSALYLCASSHGTGPGNTIYFGEGSWLTVV.

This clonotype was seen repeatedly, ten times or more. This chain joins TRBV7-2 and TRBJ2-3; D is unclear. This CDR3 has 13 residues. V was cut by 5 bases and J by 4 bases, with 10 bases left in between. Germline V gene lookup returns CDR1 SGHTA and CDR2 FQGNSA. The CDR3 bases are TGTGCCAGCAGCCCCCTGACGGCAGATACGCAGTATTTT. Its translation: CASSPLTADTQYF.

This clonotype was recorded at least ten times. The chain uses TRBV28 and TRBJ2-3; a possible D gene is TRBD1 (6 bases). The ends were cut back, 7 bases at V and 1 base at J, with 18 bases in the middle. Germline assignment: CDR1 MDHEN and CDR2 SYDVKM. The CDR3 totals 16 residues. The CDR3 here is CASNEPPGQGTDTQYF. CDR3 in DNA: TGTGCCAGCAACGAGCCGCCGGGACAAGGCACAGATACGCAGTATTTT.

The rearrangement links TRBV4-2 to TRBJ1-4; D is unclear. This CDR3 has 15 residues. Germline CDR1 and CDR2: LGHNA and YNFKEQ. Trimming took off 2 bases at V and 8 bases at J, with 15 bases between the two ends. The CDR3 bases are TGTGCCAGCAGCCAATTTTTAGGGATCGACGAAAAACTGTTTTTT. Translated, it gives CASSQFLGIDEKLFF.

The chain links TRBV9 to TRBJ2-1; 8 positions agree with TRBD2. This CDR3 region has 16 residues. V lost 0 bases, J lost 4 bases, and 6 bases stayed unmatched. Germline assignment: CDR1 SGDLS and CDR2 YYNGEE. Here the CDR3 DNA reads TGTGCCAGCAGCGTAGTCGGGGGGGCCTTATACAATGAGCAGTTCTTC. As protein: CASSVVGGALYNEQFF.

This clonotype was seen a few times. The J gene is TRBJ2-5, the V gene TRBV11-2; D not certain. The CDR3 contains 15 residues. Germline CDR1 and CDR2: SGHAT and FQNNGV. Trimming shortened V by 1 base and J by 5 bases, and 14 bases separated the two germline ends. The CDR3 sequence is CASSLGPGPGETQYF. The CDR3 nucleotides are TGTGCCAGCAGCTTAGGCCCGGGCCCCGGGGAGACCCAGTACTTC.

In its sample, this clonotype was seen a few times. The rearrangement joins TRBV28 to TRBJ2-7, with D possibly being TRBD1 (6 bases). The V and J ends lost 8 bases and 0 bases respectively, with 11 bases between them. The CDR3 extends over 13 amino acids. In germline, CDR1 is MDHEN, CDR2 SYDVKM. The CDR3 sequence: CASGIQGSYEQYF. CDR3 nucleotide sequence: TGTGCCAGCGGGATACAGGGCTCCTACGAGCAGTACTTC.

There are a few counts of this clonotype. Written as DNA, the CDR3 is TGTGCCAGCAGCCAAGTACAGGGTGCGGGGAGGAATACGCAGTATTTT. Residues: CASSQVQGAGRNTQYF. The rearrangement uses TRBV14 and TRBJ2-3; possibly TRBD1 or TRBD2 for D (6 bases each). Germline V gene lookup returns CDR1 SGHDN and CDR2 FVKESK. V lost 1 base and J lost 7, with 18 bases in between. This CDR3 contains 16 residues.

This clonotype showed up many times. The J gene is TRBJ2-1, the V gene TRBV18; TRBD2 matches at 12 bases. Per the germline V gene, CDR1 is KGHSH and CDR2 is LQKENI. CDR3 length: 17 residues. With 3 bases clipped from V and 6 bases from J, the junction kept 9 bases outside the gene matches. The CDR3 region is CASSPSGLAGISNEQFF. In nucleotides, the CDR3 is TGTGCCAGCTCACCGTCTGGACTAGCGGGGATTTCCAATGAGCAGTTCTTC.